This record looks at one T cell receptor beta chain sequence and its context. Its target is not known. This record comes from a study of cytomegalovirus exposure and HLA in healthy donors. The study, taken as a whole, reports: The tendency of first-cohort TCR clusters to co-occur in the 130 or so validation repertoires was identified by a subsequent analysis. Using the classifier, cytomegalovirus status was reportedly diagnosed with high specificity and sensitivity. The authors listed around 150 TCR beta chains as cytomegalovirus-associated.

The trim removed 6 bases at V and 7 bases at J, leaving 6 bases unmatched. The germline gives CDR1 MRHNA, CDR2 SNTAGT. The CDR3 is 15 residues long. The data were produced by immunoSEQ multiplex PCR, yet TCRdb's version contains in-frame clones alone and is incomplete. The table shows some 98,000 clones, with less than 90% occurring only once. The sample taken for sequencing was PBMCs. This chain uses TRBV6-4 with TRBJ2-1; 13 nucleotides match TRBD2. This TCR came from a man aged 18 to 35 in good health and CMV-seropositive. For the CDR3, the DNA is TGTGCCAGCAGCCCGGGACTAGCGGGATGGAATGAGCAGTTCTTC. It specifies CASSPGLAGWNEQFF.